These 13 T cell receptor beta chains came from one sample sequenced in a study of cytomegalovirus exposure and HLA in healthy donors. 13 Jbeta primers and 60 Vbeta primers were used for the PCR. Method: immunoSEQ multiplex PCR; TCRdb's copy keeps in-frame clones and lacks some. The sample lists about 140,000 clones, 70% to 90% seen once, with 2% to 2.5% in the top ten. Material for sequencing was PBMCs. These receptors were collected from a man aged 45-65 years in good health and CMV-seronegative.

This chain connects TRBV25-1 to TRBJ2-7; D might be TRBD1 (5 bases). The V and J ends lost 1 base and 6 bases respectively, with 16 bases between them. The CDR3 is made up of 15 amino acids. Germline-derived CDR1 and CDR2 are MGHDK and SYGVNS. The CDR3 DNA reads TGTGCCAGCAGTGAATGGAAGGGGCCGACGGGCGAGCAGTACTTC. Translation gives CASSEWKGPTGEQYF.

A remark on this clone: Germline and junction disagree at one end, which may indicate a read error. The V gene is TRBV5-4, the J gene TRBJ1-1; no clear D. The CDR3 extends over 15 amino acids. From germline, CDR1 is SGHNT and CDR2 YYREEE (reference sequence). The chain's CDR3 is CASSLSPQMNTEAFF. CDR3 nucleotide sequence: TGTGCCAGCAGCTTGAGTCCACAGATGAACACCGAAGCTTTCTTT.

V gene TRBV9 combines with J gene TRBJ1-4, with D unclear. This CDR3 comprises 15 residues. Germline V gene data show CDR1 as SGDLS and CDR2 as YYNGEE. Trimming removed 4 bases at V and 0 bases at J, with 10 bases between. The CDR3 DNA is TGTGCCAGCAGCCCAGGCTCAGCAACTAATGAAAAACTGTTTTTT. Its translation is CASSPGSATNEKLFF.

V gene TRBV7-2 combines with J gene TRBJ1-1, with 9 bases aligning to TRBD1. V shed 7 bases and J 0 bases; nucleotides not matched to a gene: 6. CDR1 and CDR2 (germline): SGHTA, FQGNSA. The CDR3 has 15 residues. The CDR3 sequence: CASTRGDRVNTEAFF. CDR3 nucleotides: TGTGCCAGCACCCGGGGGGACAGGGTGAACACTGAAGCTTTCTTT.

This clone is a singleton in its sample. CDR3: CASSKEGLGQPQHF. The DNA for the CDR3 is TGTGCCAGCAGCAAGGAGGGTTTAGGTCAGCCCCAGCATTTT. The chain carries TRBV9 and TRBJ1-5; D not certain. The CDR3 is 14 amino acids. With 4 bases removed from V and 6 bases from J, the gap between germline ends came to 14 bases. Germline CDR1 is SGDLS and CDR2 is YYNGEE.

There are a few counts of this clone. Written as DNA, the CDR3 is TGTGCCTGGAGACCGGACAGGAACACTGAAGCTTTCTTT. Its protein is CAWRPDRNTEAFF. The genes are TRBV30 and TRBJ1-1, with D possibly TRBD1 on 6 matching bases. The CDR3 runs 13 residues. Germline CDR1 reads GTSNPN; CDR2 reads SVGIG (reference sequence). The germline V and J ends were trimmed by 3 bases and 1 base, with 9 bases remaining between them.

The chain couples TRBV7-8 to TRBJ2-6; 10 bases are a match to TRBD1. The CDR3 has 17 amino acids. Germline V CDR1 and CDR2: SGHVS, FQNEAQ. The ends lost 5 bases at V and 1 base at J; junction bases unmatched: 5. The chain's CDR3 is CASSARDRGSGANVLTF. The CDR3 DNA is TGTGCCAGCAGCGCCCGGGACAGGGGTTCTGGGGCCAACGTCCTGACTTTC.

The chain employs TRBV28 and TRBJ2-4; 9 bases are a match to TRBD1. The ends lost 4 bases at V and 4 bases at J; junction bases unmatched: 2. CDR1 MDHEN and CDR2 SYDVKM come from the germline V gene. CDR3 length: 14 amino acids. The CDR3 nucleotides are TGTGCCAGCAGTTGGGACAGGGTTAAAAACATTCAGTACTTC. The encoded protein is CASSWDRVKNIQYF.

The chain has TRBV19 and TRBJ1-1; D gene ambiguous. The CDR3 is 11 residues long. The germline V gene has CDR1 LNHDA and CDR2 SQIVND (reference sequence). The V end lost 8 bases, the J end lost 8 bases, and 12 bases lay between the germline ends. The CDR3 sequence: CASLRSGEAFF. Written as DNA, the CDR3 is TGTGCCAGTCTTAGGTCGGGGGAAGCTTTCTTT.

The J gene is TRBJ2-1, the V gene TRBV19; 8 positions agree with TRBD1. This CDR3 spans 13 amino acids. With V trimmed by 9 bases and J by 8 bases, 9 bases remained unmatched. Germline V gene sequence: CDR1 LNHDA, CDR2 SQIVND (reference sequence). DNA for the CDR3: TGTGCCAGCCGGCAGGGGGCGAAGGATGAGCAGTTCTTC. Amino acids: CASRQGAKDEQFF.

The chain combines TRBV12-5 with TRBJ2-2, with 7 bases fitting TRBD2. Germline assignment: CDR1 LGHNT and CDR2 FRNRAP. The V gene end was trimmed by 5 bases and the J gene end by 1 base; junction bases not matched to a gene: 7. CDR3 length: 16 residues. The CDR3, as DNA: TGTGCTAGTGGTCGGGGGGTTAACATGAACACCGGGGAGCTGTTTTTT. It specifies CASGRGVNMNTGELFF.

The J gene is TRBJ2-3, the V gene TRBV19, with unresolved D. Between the trimmed V and J ends, which lost 3 bases and 6 bases, there was a span of 7 bases. The V gene's germline CDR1 is LNHDA and CDR2 SQIVND (reference sequence). The CDR3 loop spans 12 amino acids. CDR3 DNA: TGTGCCAGTAGTATCCAGGCGGATACGCAGTATTTT. The encoded protein is CASSIQADTQYF. Filled out from reference TRBV19 and TRBJ2-3, the complete variable domain reads DGGITQSPKYLFRKEGQNVTLSCEQNLNHDAMYWYRQDPGQGLRLIYYSQIVNDFQKGDIAEGYSVSREKKESFPLTVTSAQKNPTAFYLCASSIQADTQYFGPGTRLTVL.

This clone occurred a few times. The chain links TRBV11-2 to TRBJ2-3; 14 nucleotides match TRBD2. Germline trimming cut 4 bases from V and 6 bases from J; bases unmatched to any gene: 9. CDR1 and CDR2 (germline): SGHAT, FQNNGV. This CDR3 comprises 17 residues. In DNA form, the CDR3 reads TGTGCCAGCAGCTCTAGACTAGCGGGGGGGCAGGCTGATACGCAGTATTTT. It codes for CASSSRLAGGQADTQYF.